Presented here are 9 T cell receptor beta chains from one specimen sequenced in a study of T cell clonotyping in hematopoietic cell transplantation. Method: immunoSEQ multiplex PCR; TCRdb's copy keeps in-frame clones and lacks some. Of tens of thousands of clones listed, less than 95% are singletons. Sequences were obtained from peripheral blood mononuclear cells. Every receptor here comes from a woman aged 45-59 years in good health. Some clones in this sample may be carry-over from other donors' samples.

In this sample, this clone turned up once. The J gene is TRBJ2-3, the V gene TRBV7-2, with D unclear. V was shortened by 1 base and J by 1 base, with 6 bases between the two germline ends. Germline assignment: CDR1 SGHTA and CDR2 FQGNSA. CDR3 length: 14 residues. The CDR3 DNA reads TGTGCCAGCAGCTTAGTTGACCGCACAGATACGCAGTATTTT. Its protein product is CASSLVDRTDTQYF. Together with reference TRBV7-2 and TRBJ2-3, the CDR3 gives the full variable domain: GAGVSQSPSNKVTEKGKDVELRCDPISGHTALYWYRQSLGQGLEFLIYFQGNSAPDKSGLPSDRFSAERTGGSVSTLTIQRTQQEDSAVYLCASSLVDRTDTQYFGPGTRLTVL.

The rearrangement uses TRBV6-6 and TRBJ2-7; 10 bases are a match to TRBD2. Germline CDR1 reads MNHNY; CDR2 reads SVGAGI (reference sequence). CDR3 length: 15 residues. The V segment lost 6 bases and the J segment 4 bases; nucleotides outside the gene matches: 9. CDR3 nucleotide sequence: TGTGCCAGCAGCCCTCCACTAGCGGGGCAATACGAGCAGTACTTC. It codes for CASSPPLAGQYEQYF.

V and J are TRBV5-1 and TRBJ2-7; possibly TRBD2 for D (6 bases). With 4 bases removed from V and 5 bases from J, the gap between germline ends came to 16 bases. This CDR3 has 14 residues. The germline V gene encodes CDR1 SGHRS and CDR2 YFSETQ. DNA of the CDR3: TGCGCCAGCAGCCAGGAGGGGATTTTCGACGAGCAGTACTTC. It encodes CASSQEGIFDEQYF.

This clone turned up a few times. CDR3 region: CASKVWQNTGELFF. Written as DNA, the CDR3 is TGTGCCAGCAAAGTGTGGCAGAACACCGGGGAGCTGTTTTTT. The chain combines TRBV2 with TRBJ2-2, with D uncertain. V was pared by 7 bases and J by 1 base, with 10 bases between. CDR3 length equals 14 residues. In germline, CDR1 is SNHLY, CDR2 FYNNEI.

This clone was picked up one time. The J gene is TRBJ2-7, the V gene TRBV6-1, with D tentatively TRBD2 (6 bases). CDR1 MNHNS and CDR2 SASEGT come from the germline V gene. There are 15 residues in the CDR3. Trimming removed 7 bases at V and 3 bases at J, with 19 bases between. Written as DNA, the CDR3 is TGTGCCAGCAACTTAATCCGGGACTCGCTCTACGAGCAGTACTTC. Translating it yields CASNLIRDSLYEQYF.

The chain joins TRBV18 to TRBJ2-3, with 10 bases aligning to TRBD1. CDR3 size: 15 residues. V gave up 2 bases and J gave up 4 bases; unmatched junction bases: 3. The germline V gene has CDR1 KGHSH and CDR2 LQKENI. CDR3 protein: CASSPGGQGPDTQYF. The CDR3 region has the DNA TGTGCCAGCTCACCAGGGGGACAGGGGCCAGATACGCAGTATTTT.

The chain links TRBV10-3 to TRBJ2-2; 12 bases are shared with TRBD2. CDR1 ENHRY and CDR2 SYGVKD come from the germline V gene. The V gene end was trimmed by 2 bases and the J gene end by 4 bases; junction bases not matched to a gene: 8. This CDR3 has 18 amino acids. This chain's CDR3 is CAISETGTSGPGTGELFF. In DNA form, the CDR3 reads TGTGCCATCAGTGAGACTGGGACTAGCGGGCCGGGCACCGGGGAGCTGTTTTTT.

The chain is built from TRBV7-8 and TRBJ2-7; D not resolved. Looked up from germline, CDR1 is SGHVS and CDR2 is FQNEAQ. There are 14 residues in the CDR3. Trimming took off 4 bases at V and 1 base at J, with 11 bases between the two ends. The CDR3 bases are TGTGCCAGCAGCTATCTTAGTGCTTCCTACGAGCAGTACTTC. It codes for CASSYLSASYEQYF.

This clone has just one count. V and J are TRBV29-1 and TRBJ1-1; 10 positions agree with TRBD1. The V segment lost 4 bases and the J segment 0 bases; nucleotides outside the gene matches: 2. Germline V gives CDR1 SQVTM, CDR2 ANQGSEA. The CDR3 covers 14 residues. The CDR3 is CSVVTGGMNTEAFF. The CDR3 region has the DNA TGCAGCGTTGTGACAGGGGGCATGAACACTGAAGCTTTCTTT.